Listed below are T cell receptor beta chains from one sample, sequenced in a study of T-cell reconstitution after alpha-beta-depleted transplantation in children. TCRdb fed the PCR reads into MiXCR, producing one record per CDR3 protein. The sample consists of 300,000 to 400,000 distinct CDR3 sequences, roughly 15% of them appearing once. Sequenced here: PBMCs, sampled from the stem cell graft. These receptors all come from a human donor who donated a stem cell graft to a child with Fanconi anemia. CDR3s include the opening cysteine and the closing phenylalanine or tryptophan. The D gene is left open where the match is weak. Clone size is shown for a subset of rows, as once, few, many or a class of expanded clone.

d_call: TRBD1; j_call: TRBJ2-1; clone_size: few; v_call: TRBV20-1; cdr3_nt: TGCAGTGCAACCGACAGGGCCAATGAGCAGTTCTTC; cdr3_aa: CSATDRANEQFF
d_call: NA; j_call: TRBJ1-2; clone_size: many; v_call: TRBV9; cdr3_nt: TGTGCCAGCAGCGGCCGGGACTCCCGGTATGGCTACACCTTC; cdr3_aa: CASSGRDSRYGYTF
d_call: TRBD1; j_call: TRBJ1-5; clone_size: many; v_call: TRBV29-1; cdr3_nt: TGCAGCGTGGGACAGGGGGTCCATCAGCCCCAGCATTTT; cdr3_aa: CSVGQGVHQPQHF
d_call: NA; j_call: TRBJ2-1; clone_size: few; v_call: TRBV15; cdr3_nt: TGTGCCACCAGCAGAGATGCGGGGAGCCATGAGCAGTTCTTC; cdr3_aa: CATSRDAGSHEQFF
d_call: TRBD2; j_call: TRBJ2-1; clone_size: few; v_call: TRBV14; cdr3_nt: TGTGCCAGCAGCCGAGCTAGCGGGGGAGAGCAGTTCTTC; cdr3_aa: CASSRASGGEQFF
d_call: NA; j_call: TRBJ2-7; clone_size: NA; v_call: TRBV12-3/TRBV12-4; cdr3_nt: TGTGCCAGCAGTTTACGAGGGCAGGAGCAGTACTTC; cdr3_aa: CASSLRGQEQYF
d_call: TRBD1; j_call: TRBJ2-3; clone_size: NA; v_call: TRBV20-1; cdr3_nt: TGCAGTGCTACACAGGGGATGCCAGATACGCAGTATTTT; cdr3_aa: CSATQGMPDTQYF
d_call: NA; j_call: TRBJ1-5; clone_size: many; v_call: TRBV7-9; cdr3_nt: TGTGCCAGCAGCTTAGGGGGGGTTCAGCCCCAGCATTTT; cdr3_aa: CASSLGGVQPQHF
d_call: TRBD1; j_call: TRBJ2-3; clone_size: NA; v_call: TRBV30; cdr3_nt: TGTGCCTGGACTACAGGGACAGCCGGAGATACGCAGTATTTT; cdr3_aa: CAWTTGTAGDTQYF
d_call: NA; j_call: TRBJ1-1; clone_size: many; v_call: TRBV5-1; cdr3_nt: TGCGCCAGCCAGGATACGGGGAACACTGAAGCTTTCTTT; cdr3_aa: CASQDTGNTEAFF
d_call: NA; j_call: TRBJ1-2; clone_size: NA; v_call: TRBV20-1; cdr3_nt: TGCAGTGCTAGATCCGGGTCCTATGGCTACACCTTC; cdr3_aa: CSARSGSYGYTF
d_call: TRBD1; j_call: TRBJ2-3; clone_size: few; v_call: TRBV5-1; cdr3_nt: TGCGCCAGCGGTTGGGACAGTCCCACAGATACGCAGTATTTT; cdr3_aa: CASGWDSPTDTQYF
d_call: NA; j_call: TRBJ1-1; clone_size: NA; v_call: TRBV3-1; cdr3_nt: TGTGCCAGCAGCCAAGCCTCCCACGAGACCTTGGCTTTCTTT; cdr3_aa: CASSQASHETLAFF
d_call: NA; j_call: TRBJ2-2; clone_size: NA; v_call: TRBV9; cdr3_nt: TGTGCCAGCAGCTCTACCTGGCCCGGGGAGCTGTTTTTT; cdr3_aa: CASSSTWPGELFF
d_call: TRBD2; j_call: TRBJ2-2; clone_size: NA; v_call: TRBV12-3/TRBV12-4; cdr3_nt: TGTGCCAGCAGTCCGGGGGGAGCCGGGGAGCTGTTTTTT; cdr3_aa: CASSPGGAGELFF
d_call: NA; j_call: TRBJ2-1; clone_size: NA; v_call: TRBV28; cdr3_nt: TGTGCCAGCAGTGAGCCGCGGGCACCTTACAATGAGCAGTTCTTC; cdr3_aa: CASSEPRAPYNEQFF
d_call: TRBD2; j_call: TRBJ2-3; clone_size: many; v_call: TRBV28; cdr3_nt: TGTGCCAGCAGCCCCCTGGGGGGGAGCACAGATACGCAGTATTTT; cdr3_aa: CASSPLGGSTDTQYF
d_call: NA; j_call: TRBJ2-5; clone_size: NA; v_call: TRBV18; cdr3_nt: TGTGCCAGCTCACCACCTGGCGGTACGGCCCAGTACTTC; cdr3_aa: CASSPPGGTAQYF
d_call: NA; j_call: TRBJ1-6; clone_size: few; v_call: TRBV7-9; cdr3_nt: TGTGCCAGCAGCTTTGGGTCAGCACGGGATTCACCCCTCCACTTT; cdr3_aa: CASSFGSARDSPLHF
d_call: TRBD2; j_call: TRBJ2-3; clone_size: many; v_call: TRBV5-1; cdr3_nt: TGCGCCAGCAGCCTAGTAGCGGGGGGGCAACAAGATACGCAGTATTTT; cdr3_aa: CASSLVAGGQQDTQYF
d_call: TRBD2; j_call: TRBJ2-7; clone_size: few; v_call: TRBV12-3/TRBV12-4; cdr3_nt: TGTGCCAGCAGTTTACTAGCGGGGTCCCCCTCCTACGAGCAGTACTTC; cdr3_aa: CASSLLAGSPSYEQYF
d_call: TRBD1; j_call: TRBJ2-2; clone_size: few; v_call: TRBV6-5; cdr3_nt: TGTGCCAGCAGTTCGGCAAACCCGACAGGGGGTACCGGGGAGCTGTTTTTT; cdr3_aa: CASSSANPTGGTGELFF
d_call: TRBD2; j_call: TRBJ2-1; clone_size: few; v_call: TRBV20-1; cdr3_nt: TGCAGTGCTGAAGCGGGGAGGATTTACAATGAGCAGTTCTTC; cdr3_aa: CSAEAGRIYNEQFF
d_call: NA; j_call: TRBJ1-3; clone_size: NA; v_call: TRBV3-1; cdr3_nt: TGTGCCAGCAGCCAAGGGGCAGACCTTCTCTCTGGAAACACCATATATTTT; cdr3_aa: CASSQGADLLSGNTIYF
d_call: TRBD1; j_call: TRBJ2-1; clone_size: many; v_call: TRBV12-5; cdr3_nt: TGTGCTAGTGGTTCTGGACAGGGCGGCAATGAGCAGTTCTTC; cdr3_aa: CASGSGQGGNEQFF
d_call: NA; j_call: TRBJ2-7; clone_size: many; v_call: TRBV5-1; cdr3_nt: TGCGCCAGCAGCACCTCGTCCTCTAGCAGTTCCTACGAGCAGTACTTC; cdr3_aa: CASSTSSSSSSYEQYF
d_call: TRBD2; j_call: TRBJ2-1; clone_size: NA; v_call: TRBV12-3/TRBV12-4; cdr3_nt: TGTGCCAGCAGCTTCTCTGGGCGGGGGAATGAGCAGTTCTTC; cdr3_aa: CASSFSGRGNEQFF
d_call: TRBD2; j_call: TRBJ2-5; clone_size: once; v_call: TRBV6-4; cdr3_nt: TGTGCCAGCAGTAGTCGAATTGGGACTAGCGGGGGATTATCGAAGACCCAGTACTTC; cdr3_aa: CASSSRIGTSGGLSKTQYF
d_call: NA; j_call: TRBJ1-2; clone_size: few; v_call: TRBV7-9; cdr3_nt: TGTGCCAGCAGCTTAGGACCTTCGAACTATGGCTACACCTTC; cdr3_aa: CASSLGPSNYGYTF
d_call: NA; j_call: TRBJ2-1; clone_size: NA; v_call: TRBV2; cdr3_nt: TGTGCCAGCAGTGATTATGAGCAGTTCTTC; cdr3_aa: CASSDYEQFF
d_call: TRBD1; j_call: TRBJ1-1; clone_size: NA; v_call: TRBV4-3; cdr3_nt: TGCGCCAGCAGCCAAATGGGGACAGTGTTTCGGGAAGCTTTCTTT; cdr3_aa: CASSQMGTVFREAFF
d_call: TRBD2; j_call: TRBJ2-5; clone_size: NA; v_call: TRBV6-1; cdr3_nt: TGTGCCAGCAGTCCGGGGACTAGCGGGGGGGGGAAAGAGACCCAGTACTTC; cdr3_aa: CASSPGTSGGGKETQYF
d_call: NA; j_call: TRBJ1-1; clone_size: many; v_call: TRBV12-3/TRBV12-4; cdr3_nt: TGTGCCAGCAAGAAAGGTCTGGACGATATTGCAGAAGCTTTCTTT; cdr3_aa: CASKKGLDDIAEAFF
d_call: NA; j_call: TRBJ2-1; clone_size: many; v_call: TRBV6-4; cdr3_nt: TGTGCCAGCAGTGACTCAAACTCCGAGGTCAATGAGCAGTTCTTC; cdr3_aa: CASSDSNSEVNEQFF
d_call: NA; j_call: TRBJ2-3; clone_size: few; v_call: TRBV9; cdr3_nt: TGTGCCAGCAGCGTAAAAGCGTACACAGATACGCAGTATTTT; cdr3_aa: CASSVKAYTDTQYF
d_call: NA; j_call: TRBJ1-2; clone_size: many; v_call: TRBV12-3/TRBV12-4; cdr3_nt: TGTGCCAGCAGTTTAAGGGGAGGCTACACCTTC; cdr3_aa: CASSLRGGYTF
d_call: TRBD1; j_call: TRBJ1-6; clone_size: few; v_call: TRBV7-9; cdr3_nt: TGTGCCATCGACCCCGGGACAGGAGTTTCACCCCTCCACTTT; cdr3_aa: CAIDPGTGVSPLHF
d_call: NA; j_call: TRBJ2-2; clone_size: NA; v_call: TRBV5-1; cdr3_nt: TGCGCCAGCAGTTCTTCCTCTTCCCAGGGGACCGGGGAGCTGTTTTTT; cdr3_aa: CASSSSSSQGTGELFF
d_call: NA; j_call: TRBJ1-1; clone_size: few; v_call: TRBV18; cdr3_nt: TGTGCCAGCTCACTTCTCCCCCTTACAAAGGAAGGCACTGAAGCTTTCTTT; cdr3_aa: CASSLLPLTKEGTEAFF
d_call: NA; j_call: TRBJ2-5; clone_size: NA; v_call: TRBV29-1; cdr3_nt: TGCAGCTTGGGGACTTCTCAAGAGACCCAGTACTTC; cdr3_aa: CSLGTSQETQYF
d_call: NA; j_call: TRBJ2-3; clone_size: few; v_call: TRBV7-9; cdr3_nt: TGTGCCAGCAGCCTAAGACAGTGGAGCACAGATACGCAGTATTTT; cdr3_aa: CASSLRQWSTDTQYF
d_call: NA; j_call: TRBJ2-1; clone_size: NA; v_call: TRBV10-3; cdr3_nt: TGTGCCATCAGTGAATCGGGACATTTCTCGGGGGATGAGCAGTTCTTC; cdr3_aa: CAISESGHFSGDEQFF
d_call: TRBD2; j_call: TRBJ2-1; clone_size: few; v_call: TRBV7-2; cdr3_nt: TGTGCCAGCAGCCCGGGGTTAGGGCGGGGGAGTAATGAGCAGTTCTTC; cdr3_aa: CASSPGLGRGSNEQFF
d_call: NA; j_call: TRBJ2-2; clone_size: NA; v_call: TRBV7-9; cdr3_nt: TGTGCCAGCATCCTGGGACCGAAGAACACCGGGGAGCTGTTTTTT; cdr3_aa: CASILGPKNTGELFF
d_call: NA; j_call: TRBJ1-1; clone_size: NA; v_call: TRBV6-5; cdr3_nt: TGTGCCAGCACTTCGGGGGTTGAAGCTTTCTTT; cdr3_aa: CASTSGVEAFF
d_call: NA; j_call: TRBJ1-2; clone_size: few; v_call: TRBV6-1; cdr3_nt: TGTGCCAGCAAGGGGGGTGGGGGCTATGGCTACACCTTC; cdr3_aa: CASKGGGGYGYTF
d_call: TRBD1; j_call: TRBJ1-1; clone_size: many; v_call: TRBV4-3; cdr3_nt: TGCGCCAGCAGCCAGAGGGACAGGGGTCGAACTGAAGCTTTCTTT; cdr3_aa: CASSQRDRGRTEAFF
d_call: NA; j_call: TRBJ1-1; clone_size: many; v_call: TRBV25-1; cdr3_nt: TGTGCCAGCAGTGGCGTGATCACTGAAGCTTTCTTT; cdr3_aa: CASSGVITEAFF
d_call: NA; j_call: TRBJ1-2; clone_size: NA; v_call: TRBV12-3/TRBV12-4; cdr3_nt: TGTGCCAGCAGCTTTGAATGGGGGGGCTACACCTTC; cdr3_aa: CASSFEWGGYTF
d_call: TRBD1; j_call: TRBJ2-7; clone_size: few; v_call: TRBV7-2; cdr3_nt: TGTGCCAGCAGCCTCGGACAGGGGTCCTTCTCCTACGAGCAGTACTTC; cdr3_aa: CASSLGQGSFSYEQYF
d_call: NA; j_call: TRBJ1-1; clone_size: NA; v_call: TRBV29-1; cdr3_nt: TGCAGCGGAGCAGGGCTGGAAAGCACTGAAGCTTTCTTT; cdr3_aa: CSGAGLESTEAFF
d_call: NA; j_call: TRBJ2-1; clone_size: many; v_call: TRBV5-1; cdr3_nt: TGCGCCAGCAGCTTAATCGGGGGGCGTAACAATGAGCAGTTCTTC; cdr3_aa: CASSLIGGRNNEQFF
d_call: NA; j_call: TRBJ1-1; clone_size: few; v_call: TRBV7-9; cdr3_nt: TGTGCCAGCAGCTTAGCAACCCCCGGGGGCACTGAAGCTTTCTTT; cdr3_aa: CASSLATPGGTEAFF
d_call: TRBD2; j_call: TRBJ2-1; clone_size: NA; v_call: TRBV19; cdr3_nt: TGTGCCAGTAGTGACTCCGTCGATAGCGGGGGGCCCTCCAATGAGCAGTTCTTC; cdr3_aa: CASSDSVDSGGPSNEQFF
d_call: TRBD1; j_call: TRBJ2-7; clone_size: few; v_call: TRBV2; cdr3_nt: TGTGCCAGCCGGGACAGAGGCGAGCAGTACTTC; cdr3_aa: CASRDRGEQYF
d_call: NA; j_call: TRBJ1-6; clone_size: few; v_call: TRBV7-8; cdr3_nt: TGTGCCAGCAGCGTGATACAGTCGAATTCACCCCTCCACTTT; cdr3_aa: CASSVIQSNSPLHF
d_call: NA; j_call: TRBJ1-2; clone_size: NA; v_call: TRBV15; cdr3_nt: TGTGCCACCAGCAAACAGCAGGCTAACTATGGCTACACCTTC; cdr3_aa: CATSKQQANYGYTF
d_call: TRBD1; j_call: TRBJ1-5; clone_size: NA; v_call: TRBV28; cdr3_nt: TGTGCCAGCAGTTTTTTCGGCGGACAGGGCGTGGGTGGCAATCAGCCCCAGCATTTT; cdr3_aa: CASSFFGGQGVGGNQPQHF
d_call: NA; j_call: TRBJ2-1; clone_size: many; v_call: TRBV12-3/TRBV12-4; cdr3_nt: TGTGCCAGCAGTTATGGACTCGTCCAGCAGTTCTTC; cdr3_aa: CASSYGLVQQFF
d_call: NA; j_call: TRBJ2-1; clone_size: many; v_call: TRBV2; cdr3_nt: TGTGCCAGCATGTGGTGGAATGAGCAGTTCTTC; cdr3_aa: CASMWWNEQFF